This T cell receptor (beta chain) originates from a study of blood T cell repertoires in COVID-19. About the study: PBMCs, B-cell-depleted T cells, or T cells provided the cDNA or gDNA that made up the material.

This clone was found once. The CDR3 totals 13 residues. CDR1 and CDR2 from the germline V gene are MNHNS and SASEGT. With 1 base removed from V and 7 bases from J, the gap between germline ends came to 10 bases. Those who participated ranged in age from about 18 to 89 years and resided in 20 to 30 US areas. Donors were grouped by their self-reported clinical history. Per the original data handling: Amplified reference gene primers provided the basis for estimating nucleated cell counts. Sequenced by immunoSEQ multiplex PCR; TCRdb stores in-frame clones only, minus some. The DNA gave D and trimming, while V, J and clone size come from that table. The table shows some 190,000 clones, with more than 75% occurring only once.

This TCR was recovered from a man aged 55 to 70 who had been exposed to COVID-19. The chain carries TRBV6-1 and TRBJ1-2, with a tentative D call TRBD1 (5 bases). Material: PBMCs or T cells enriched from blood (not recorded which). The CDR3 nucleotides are TGTGCCAGCAGTGAAGGCGGGGGGGTTGGCTACACCTTC. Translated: CASSEGGGVGYTF.